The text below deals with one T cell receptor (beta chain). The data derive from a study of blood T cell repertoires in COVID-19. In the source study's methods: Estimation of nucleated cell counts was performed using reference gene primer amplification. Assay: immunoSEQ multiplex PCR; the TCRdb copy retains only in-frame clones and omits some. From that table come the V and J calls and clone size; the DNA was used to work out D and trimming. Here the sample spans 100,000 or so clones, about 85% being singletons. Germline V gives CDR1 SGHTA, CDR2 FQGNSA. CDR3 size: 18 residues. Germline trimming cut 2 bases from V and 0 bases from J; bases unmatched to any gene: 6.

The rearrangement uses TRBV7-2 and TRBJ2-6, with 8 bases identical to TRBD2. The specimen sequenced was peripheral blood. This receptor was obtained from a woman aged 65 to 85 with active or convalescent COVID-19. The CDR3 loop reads CASSLRRGAGSGANVLTF. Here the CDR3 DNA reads TGTGCCAGCAGCTTAAGGCGGGGGGCTGGCTCTGGGGCCAACGTCCTGACTTTC.